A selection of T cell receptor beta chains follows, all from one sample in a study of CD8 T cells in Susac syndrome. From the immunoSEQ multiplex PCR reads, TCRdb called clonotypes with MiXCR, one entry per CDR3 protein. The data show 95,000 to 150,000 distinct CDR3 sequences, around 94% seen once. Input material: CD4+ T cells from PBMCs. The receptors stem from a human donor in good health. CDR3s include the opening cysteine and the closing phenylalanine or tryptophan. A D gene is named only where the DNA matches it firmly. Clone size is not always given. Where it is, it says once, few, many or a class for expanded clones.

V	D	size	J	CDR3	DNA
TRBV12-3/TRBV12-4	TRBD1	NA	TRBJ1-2	CASSDIDRENGYTF	TGTGCCAGCAGTGATATCGACAGGGAGAATGGCTACACCTTC
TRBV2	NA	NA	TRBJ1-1	CASTTEGTEAFF	TGTGCCAGCACTACAGAGGGCACCGAAGCTTTCTTT
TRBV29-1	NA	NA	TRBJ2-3	CSVAFTASTDTQYF	TGCAGCGTTGCCTTCACTGCTAGCACAGATACGCAGTATTTT
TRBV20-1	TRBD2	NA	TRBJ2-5	CSARVGGYQETQYF	TGCAGTGCGCGGGTGGGGGGGTACCAAGAGACCCAGTACTTC
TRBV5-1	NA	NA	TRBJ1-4	CASSLQGTTNEKLFF	TGCGCCAGCAGCTTGCAGGGGACAACTAATGAAAAACTGTTTTTT
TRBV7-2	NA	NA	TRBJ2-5	CASSLEHSGTQYF	TGTGCCAGCAGCTTAGAACATAGTGGGACCCAGTACTTC
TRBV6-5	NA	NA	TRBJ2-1	CASSQDRYNEQFF	TGTGCCAGCAGTCAAGACCGTTACAATGAGCAGTTCTTC
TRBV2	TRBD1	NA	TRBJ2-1	CASRGTGWYEQFF	TGTGCCAGCAGAGGGACAGGGTGGTATGAGCAGTTCTTC
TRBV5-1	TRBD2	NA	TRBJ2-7	CASSKFTSASYEQYF	TGCGCCAGCAGCAAGTTCACTAGCGCCTCCTACGAGCAGTACTTC
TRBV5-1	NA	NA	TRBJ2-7	CASSKRAATYEQYF	TGCGCCAGCAGCAAGAGGGCCGCCACCTACGAGCAGTACTTC
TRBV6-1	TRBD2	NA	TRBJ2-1	CASRRTSGSVPRGEQFF	TGTGCCAGCCGTCGGACTAGCGGGAGCGTTCCCCGGGGAGAGCAGTTCTTC
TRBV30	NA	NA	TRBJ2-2	CAWTENTGELFF	TGTGCCTGGACAGAGAACACCGGGGAGCTGTTTTTT
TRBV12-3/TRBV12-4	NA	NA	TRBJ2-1	CASSPRNEQFF	TGTGCCAGCAGCCCCCGTAATGAGCAGTTCTTC
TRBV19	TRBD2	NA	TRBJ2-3	CASSIGLAGGPTDTQYF	TGTGCCAGTAGTATCGGACTAGCGGGAGGGCCCACAGATACGCAGTATTTT
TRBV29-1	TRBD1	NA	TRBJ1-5	CSVAEGTGVSQPQHF	TGCAGCGTTGCAGAAGGGACAGGGGTATCTCAGCCCCAGCATTTT
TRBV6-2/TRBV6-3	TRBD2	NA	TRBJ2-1	CASSYAAGGTGQFF	TGTGCCAGCAGTTACGCGGCGGGGGGTACCGGGCAGTTCTTC
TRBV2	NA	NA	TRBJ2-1	CASSEAQGRARNEQFF	TGTGCCAGCAGTGAAGCGCAGGGGAGGGCCCGGAATGAGCAGTTCTTC
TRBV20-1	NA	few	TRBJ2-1	CSASRGYNEQFF	TGCAGTGCTAGTCGAGGGTACAATGAGCAGTTCTTC
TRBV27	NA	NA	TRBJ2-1	CASSLGGAAYNEQFF	TGTGCCAGCAGTTTAGGAGGGGCAGCCTACAATGAGCAGTTCTTC
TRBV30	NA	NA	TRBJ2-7	CAWSLGPPFYEQYF	TGTGCCTGGAGTTTAGGTCCTCCGTTTTACGAGCAGTACTTC
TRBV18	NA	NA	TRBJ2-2	CASSPGPGATGELFF	TGTGCCAGCTCACCAGGTCCGGGGGCCACCGGGGAGCTGTTTTTT
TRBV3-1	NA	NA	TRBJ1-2	CASSQYEGYTF	TGTGCCAGCAGCCAATATGAAGGCTACACCTTC
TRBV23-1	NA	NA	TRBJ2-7	CASSQPDLGFYEQYF	TGCGCCAGCAGCCAACCGGACCTTGGGTTTTACGAGCAGTACTTC
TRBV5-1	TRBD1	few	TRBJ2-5	CASSSGGRGTQYF	TGCGCCAGCAGCTCAGGGGGCCGGGGGACCCAGTACTTC
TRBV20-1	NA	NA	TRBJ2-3	CSAAGSGTDTQYF	TGCAGTGCGGCGGGAAGCGGCACAGATACGCAGTATTTT
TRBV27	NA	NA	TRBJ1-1	CASSFWQGNTEAFF	TGTGCCAGCAGTTTTTGGCAGGGAAACACTGAAGCTTTCTTT
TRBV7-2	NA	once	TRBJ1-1	CASSLVEGTEAFF	TGTGCCAGCAGCTTAGTGGAGGGGACAGAAGCTTTCTTT
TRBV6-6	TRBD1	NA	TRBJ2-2	CASSYSGQGQGGELFF	TGTGCCAGCAGTTACTCCGGACAGGGGCAGGGCGGGGAGCTGTTTTTT
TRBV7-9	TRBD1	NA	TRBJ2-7	CVSSPTGQALYEQYF	TGTGTCAGCAGCCCAACGGGACAGGCACTATACGAGCAGTACTTC
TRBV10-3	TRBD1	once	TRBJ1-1	CAARQGIGYTEAFF	TGTGCCGCAAGACAGGGGATAGGGTATACTGAAGCTTTCTTT
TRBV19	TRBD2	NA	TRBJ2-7	CASSKGTSGQYF	TGTGCCAGTAGTAAAGGGACTAGCGGGCAGTACTTC
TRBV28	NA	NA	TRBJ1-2	CALGTSNYGYTF	TGTGCTTTAGGGACCTCTAACTATGGCTACACCTTC
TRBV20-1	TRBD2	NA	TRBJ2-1	CSARKAGGEVDEQFF	TGCAGTGCTAGAAAGGCCGGGGGGGAAGTGGATGAGCAGTTCTTC
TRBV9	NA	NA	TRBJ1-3	CASSVARSGGNTIYF	TGTGCCAGCAGCGTAGCTAGGAGCGGCGGAAACACCATATATTTT
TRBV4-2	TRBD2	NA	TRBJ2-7	CASSQPLAGGYEQYF	TGTGCCAGCAGCCAACCCCTAGCGGGAGGCTACGAGCAGTACTTC
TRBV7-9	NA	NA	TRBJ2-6	CASSTQVSGANVLTF	TGTGCCAGCAGCACCCAGGTCTCTGGGGCCAACGTCCTGACTTTC
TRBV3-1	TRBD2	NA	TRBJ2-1	CASSYPGTSGEQFF	TGTGCCAGCAGCTACCCCGGGACTAGCGGTGAGCAGTTCTTC
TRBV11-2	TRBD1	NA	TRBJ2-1	CASSLKAGGSNEQFF	TGTGCCAGCAGCTTAAAGGCAGGGGGTTCCAATGAGCAGTTCTTC
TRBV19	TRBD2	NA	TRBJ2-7	CASNRAGGSPYEQYF	TGTGCCAGTAACAGAGCGGGAGGGTCCCCCTACGAGCAGTACTTC
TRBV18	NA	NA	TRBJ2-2	CASSPRTPNTGELFF	TGTGCCAGCTCACCGAGGACCCCGAACACCGGGGAGCTGTTTTTT
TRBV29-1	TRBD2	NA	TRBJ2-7	CSVIGLGGRAYEQYF	TGCAGCGTTATAGGGCTCGGTGGGAGGGCCTACGAGCAGTACTTC
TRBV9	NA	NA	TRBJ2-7	CASSVEGAPAYEQYF	TGTGCCAGCAGCGTAGAAGGGGCGCCGGCCTACGAGCAGTACTTC
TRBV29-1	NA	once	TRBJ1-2	CSVEERGGYTF	TGCAGCGTAGAGGAGAGAGGCGGCTACACCTTC
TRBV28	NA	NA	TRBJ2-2	CASSPQGAGELFF	TGTGCCAGCAGTCCCCAGGGTGCCGGGGAGCTGTTTTTT
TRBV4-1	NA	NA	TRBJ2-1	CASSLKYTNSYNEQFF	TGCGCCAGCAGCCTCAAGTACACAAACTCCTACAATGAGCAGTTCTTC
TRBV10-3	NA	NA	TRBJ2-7	CAISEKPPEQYF	TGTGCCATCAGTGAGAAACCCCCCGAGCAGTACTTC
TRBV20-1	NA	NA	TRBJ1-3	CSAPLSGNTIYF	TGCAGTGCTCCCCTCTCTGGAAACACCATATATTTT